The next 23 T cell receptor beta chains were all read from a single sample in a study of cytomegalovirus exposure and HLA in healthy donors. The assay was immunoSEQ multiplex PCR, and TCRdb's table has in-frame clones only and misses some. The sample holds more than 45,000 clones, 89% seen once. The sequenced sample was PBMCs. These receptors were collected from a woman between 18 and 29 years old in good health and CMV-seronegative.

V gene TRBV11-2 combines with J gene TRBJ2-5, with D possibly matching TRBD2 (5 bases). The V and J ends lost 1 base and 6 bases respectively, with 15 bases between them. The CDR3 loop spans 15 amino acids. CDR1 and CDR2 from the germline V gene are SGHAT and FQNNGV. The CDR3: CASSLGEGNGKTQYF. CDR3 DNA sequence: TGTGCCAGCAGCTTAGGTGAAGGCAACGGGAAGACCCAGTACTTC.

V is TRBV15 and J is TRBJ1-5; 12 bases line up with TRBD1. The CDR3 is made up of 16 amino acids. V lost 1 base, J lost 7 bases, and 5 bases stayed unmatched. CDR1 and CDR2 from the germline V gene are LNHNV and YYDKDF (reference sequence). CDR3 in DNA: TGTGCCACCAGCAGAGTGGGACAGGGGGCATGGCAGCCCCAGCATTTT. Translation: CATSRVGQGAWQPQHF.

The genes are TRBV6-5 and TRBJ1-5, with D possibly being TRBD1 (5 bases). Germline values: CDR1 MNHEY, CDR2 SVGAGI. Trimming shortened V by 4 bases and J by 2 bases, and 9 bases separated the two germline ends. The CDR3 is 14 amino acids. This CDR3 reads CASSFDSGNQPQHF. CDR3 sequence (DNA): TGTGCCAGCAGTTTCGACAGCGGCAATCAGCCCCAGCATTTT.

J is TRBJ2-7 and V is TRBV9; TRBD1 is a possible D gene (5 bases). The germline V gene encodes CDR1 SGDLS and CDR2 YYNGEE. V was shortened by 0 bases and J by 2 bases, with 12 bases between the two germline ends. The CDR3 has 15 residues. The CDR3 reads CASSVEANRPYEQYF. DNA of the CDR3: TGTGCCAGCAGCGTAGAGGCTAACAGGCCCTACGAGCAGTACTTC.

The V call is TRBV6-4, the J call TRBJ1-6; D is unresolved. Germline V gene data show CDR1 as MRHNA and CDR2 as SNTAGT. Trimming left V 4 bases short and J 6 bases short, with 7 bases between. This CDR3 comprises 13 residues. CDR3 bases: TGTGCCAGCAGTGCAGCGTTTAATTCACCCCTCCACTTT. Amino acid sequence: CASSAAFNSPLHF.

V is TRBV7-6 and J is TRBJ2-7; TRBD2 might be the D (5 bases). V was shortened by 0 bases and J by 4 bases, with 16 bases between the two germline ends. Looked up from germline, CDR1 is SGHVS and CDR2 is FNYEAQ. This CDR3 comprises 16 residues. The CDR3 DNA reads TGTGCCAGCAGCTTAGCTTCCCCAGCGGTCGGGTACGAGCAGTACTTC. Its translation: CASSLASPAVGYEQYF. Combining the CDR3 with reference TRBV7-6 and TRBJ2-7 gives the whole variable domain GAGVSQSPRYKVTKRGQDVALRCDPISGHVSLYWYRQALGQGPEFLTYFNYEAQQDKSGLPNDRFSAERPEGSISTLTIQRTEQRDSAMYRCASSLASPAVGYEQYFGPGTRLTVT.

The rearrangement uses TRBV7-6 and TRBJ2-1; the match to TRBD2 covers 9 bases. The length of the CDR3 is 16 residues. The V segment lost 4 bases and the J segment 7 bases; nucleotides outside the gene matches: 11. CDR1 and CDR2 (germline): SGHVS, FNYEAQ. The CDR3 region has the DNA TGTGCCAGCAGCTCCCCATTAGCGGGAGATCGGAATGAGCAGTTCTTC. It translates to CASSSPLAGDRNEQFF. Complete variable domain (other parts from reference TRBV7-6 and TRBJ2-1): GAGVSQSPRYKVTKRGQDVALRCDPISGHVSLYWYRQALGQGPEFLTYFNYEAQQDKSGLPNDRFSAERPEGSISTLTIQRTEQRDSAMYRCASSSPLAGDRNEQFFGPGTRLTVL.

About this clone itself: The junction differs from germline at one of its ends, possibly a read error. The chain combines TRBV7-7 with TRBJ1-4; possibly TRBD1 for D (5 bases). Germline-derived CDR1 and CDR2 are SSHAT and FNYEAQ (reference sequence). This CDR3 comprises 16 residues. The DNA of the CDR3 is TGTGCTAGCAGCCCCGGGACGGGGGCAACTAATGAAAAACTGTTTTTT. This translates into CASSPGTGATNEKLFF.

The chain carries TRBV6-1 and TRBJ1-6, with D possibly TRBD1 on 6 matching bases. The CDR3 extends over 14 amino acids. Trimming pared 4 bases from V and 7 bases from J, leaving 11 bases between. In germline, CDR1 is MNHNS, CDR2 SASEGT. CDR3: CASSGTAGNSPLHF. The CDR3 nucleotides are TGTGCCAGCAGTGGGACAGCAGGAAATTCACCCCTCCACTTT.

To note about this clone: Other DNA sequences of this sample code for an identical CDR3. The rearrangement uses TRBV27 and TRBJ2-5; the match to TRBD1 covers 9 bases. Germline V gene sequence: CDR1 MNHEY, CDR2 SMNVEV (reference sequence). This CDR3 region has 14 residues. The V segment lost 2 bases and the J segment 5 bases; nucleotides outside the gene matches: 3. The CDR3 bases are TGTGCCAGCAGTTTAGACAGGGGGTGGGAGACCCAGTACTTC. Its protein product is CASSLDRGWETQYF.

This clone was counted a single time. This chain joins TRBV19 and TRBJ1-1, with D unclear. The CDR3 has 12 residues. The germline CDR1 and CDR2 sequences are LNHDA and SQIVND (reference sequence). V was pared by 1 base and J by 4 bases, with 4 bases between. CDR3 DNA: TGTGCCAGTAGTATAGGGCTCACTGAAGCTTTCTTT. As protein: CASSIGLTEAFF. Using reference TRBV19 and TRBJ1-1 for the parts outside the CDR3, the full variable domain is DGGITQSPKYLFRKEGQNVTLSCEQNLNHDAMYWYRQDPGQGLRLIYYSQIVNDFQKGDIAEGYSVSREKKESFPLTVTSAQKNPTAFYLCASSIGLTEAFFGQGTRLTVV.

The genes are TRBV4-3 and TRBJ1-1; D unresolved. CDR1 and CDR2 (germline): LGHNA, YSLEER. The CDR3 extends over 13 amino acids. V lost 0 bases and J lost 6, with 8 bases in between. CDR3 protein: CASSQDLRAEAFF. As DNA, the CDR3 is TGCGCCAGCAGCCAAGATTTGAGGGCTGAAGCTTTCTTT.

The chain joins TRBV5-6 to TRBJ2-1; 8 nucleotides match TRBD1. This CDR3 is 16 amino acids long. V shed 0 bases and J 5 bases; nucleotides not matched to a gene: 7. Germline CDR1 SGHDT, CDR2 YYEEEE. CDR3 residues: CASSLVQTGENNEQFF. The CDR3 bases are TGTGCCAGCAGCTTGGTACAGACAGGGGAAAACAATGAGCAGTTCTTC.

The chain recombines TRBV19 with TRBJ2-2; 15 nucleotides align to TRBD2. The V segment lost 5 bases and the J segment 1 base; nucleotides outside the gene matches: 2. This CDR3 region has 17 residues. Germline V gene lookup returns CDR1 LNHDA and CDR2 SQIVND (reference sequence). CDR3 bases: TGTGCCAGTAGTTGGACTAGCGGGAGGGAGAACACCGGGGAGCTGTTTTTT. Translating gives CASSWTSGRENTGELFF.

This clone was seen once. The chain uses TRBV11-2 and TRBJ2-2; possibly TRBD2 for D (5 bases). Germline-derived CDR1 and CDR2 are SGHAT and FQNNGV. The CDR3 spans 12 residues. Deletions cut 7 bases from V and 7 bases from J, with 10 bases between. The CDR3 protein is CASTRTYGELFF. DNA of the CDR3: TGTGCCAGCACCCGGACTTACGGGGAGCTGTTTTTT.

The genes are TRBV12-5 and TRBJ2-1; D is uncertain. This CDR3 has 15 residues. The V gene lost 1 base and the J gene lost 5 bases, with 12 bases spanning the gap. In germline, CDR1 is LGHNT, CDR2 FRNRAP. In nucleotides, the CDR3 is TGTGCTAGTGGTTTGGCACAAAACGCCCACAATGAGCAGTTCTTC. This codes for CASGLAQNAHNEQFF.

The rearrangement links TRBV7-9 to TRBJ2-5; D is possibly TRBD2 (6 bases). V gave up 2 bases and J gave up 5 bases, with 9 bases separating them. Germline values: CDR1 SEHNR, CDR2 FQNEAQ (reference sequence). CDR3 size: 13 residues. The CDR3 bases are TGTGCCAGCAGCTTAAAAGGGAGGGAGACCCAGTACTTC. Translated: CASSLKGRETQYF.

The V and J genes are TRBV21-1 and TRBJ2-4; TRBD2, the table's D call, lacks a check against the DNA. TRBV21-1 is classified as a pseudogene. The CDR3 has 15 amino acids. The CDR3 reads CASLGTTLAKNIQYF. The CDR3 DNA reads as TGTGCCAGCCTAGGGACTACTCTCGCCAAAAACATTCAGTACTTC.

This CDR3 is CASSPGQNTGELFF. Written as DNA, the CDR3 is TGCGCCAGCAGTCCGGGACAGAACACCGGGGAGCTGTTTTTT. J is TRBJ2-2 and V is TRBV10-1; possibly TRBD1 for D (6 bases). Germline CDR1 WNHNN, CDR2 SYGVQD (reference sequence). Between the trimmed V and J ends, which lost 5 bases and 1 base, there was a span of 8 bases. CDR3 length: 14 residues.

The J gene is TRBJ2-3, the V gene TRBV7-3, with 9 bases identical to TRBD1. Germline V lookup: CDR1 SGHTA, CDR2 FQGTGA. The CDR3 contains 14 residues. V shed 4 bases and J 5 bases; nucleotides not matched to a gene: 4. The CDR3 DNA reads TGTGCCAGCAGCTCGGGACAGGGCAGAGATACGCAGTATTTT. This translates into CASSSGQGRDTQYF.

V gene TRBV4-3 combines with J gene TRBJ2-3; TRBD1 aligns across 10 bases. From germline, CDR1 is LGHNA and CDR2 YSLEER. This CDR3 spans 16 amino acids. The J segment lost 6 bases and the V segment lost 4 bases, leaving 10 bases of the junction unmatched. The CDR3 DNA reads TGCGCCAGCAGCCTGGGGGACAGGGGAGTCACCGATACGCAGTATTTT. Amino acids: CASSLGDRGVTDTQYF.

This chain links TRBV28 with TRBJ1-5, with a possible D match to TRBD1 (6 bases). The V end was cut by 5 bases, the J end by 6 bases, with 14 bases between. There are 14 residues in the CDR3. From germline, CDR1 is MDHEN and CDR2 SYDVKM. The CDR3 here is CASSPQGMSQPQHF. The CDR3 DNA is TGTGCCAGCAGTCCCCAGGGGATGAGTCAGCCCCAGCATTTT.

The gene calls are TRBV9 and TRBJ1-1, with a possible D match to TRBD1 (6 bases). The CDR3 loop spans 15 amino acids. Germline V gene data show CDR1 as SGDLS and CDR2 as YYNGEE. V was pared by 4 bases and J by 3 bases, with 16 bases between. CDR3 amino acids: CASSLGTGIHTEAFF. CDR3 bases: TGTGCCAGCAGCTTAGGAACAGGGATTCACACTGAAGCTTTCTTT.